This T cell receptor beta chain derives from a study of human T cells and chemical hapten exposure. Study at large: Chiefly women, the patients showed alopecia areata, totalis or universalis.

Time point meaning: patch test 2, 6 weeks after DPC sensitization. Treatment in this sample: therapeutic diphenylcyclopropenone sensitization with weekly scalp DPC. As handled by the study authors: Samples ranged from roughly 23,224 to 700,000 TCRs, with a median of roughly 95,000. A single record per CDR3 protein comes from TCRdb applying MiXCR to the RACE reads. These V and J calls rely on TCRdb rather than the paper's analysis. The sample consists of around 360,000 distinct CDR3 sequences, about 6% of them appearing once. This sequence originates from a woman younger than 30 with alopecia areata. Some clones in this sample may be carry-over from other donors' samples. The specimen comprised whole blood, sampled in connection with sensitization to the hapten diphenylcyclopropenone (DPC).

This CDR3 reads CSARDNGRGDYNEQFF. The DNA for the CDR3 is TGCAGTGCTAGAGATAACGGGCGGGGGGACTACAATGAGCAGTTCTTC. V usage is TRBV20-1 and J usage is TRBJ2-1; 8 nucleotides agree with TRBD2. Looked up from germline, CDR1 is DFQATT and CDR2 is SNEGSKA (reference sequence). V was clipped by 0 bases and J by 3 bases; unmatched bases: 7. The CDR3 sequence is 16 residues long.